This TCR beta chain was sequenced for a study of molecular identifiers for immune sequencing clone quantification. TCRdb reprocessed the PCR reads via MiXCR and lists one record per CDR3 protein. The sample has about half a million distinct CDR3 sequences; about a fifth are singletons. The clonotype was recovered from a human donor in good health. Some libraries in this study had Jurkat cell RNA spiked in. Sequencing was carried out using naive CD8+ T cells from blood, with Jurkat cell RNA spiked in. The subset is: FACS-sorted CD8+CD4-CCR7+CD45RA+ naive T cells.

The CDR3 protein is CASSSWTSGSSESSYNEQFF. For the CDR3, the DNA is TGTGCCAGCAGCTCCTGGACTAGCGGGAGTTCCGAGAGCTCCTACAATGAGCAGTTCTTC. V gene TRBV7-9 combines with J gene TRBJ2-1; 13 nucleotides agree with TRBD2. Germline lookup yields CDR1 SEHNR and CDR2 FQNEAQ (reference sequence). The trim removed 4 bases at V and 0 bases at J, leaving 12 bases unmatched. The CDR3 sequence is 20 residues long.